This TCR beta chain was documented in a study of blood T cell repertoires in COVID-19. Study information: Sources were T cells, B-cell-depleted T cells, or PBMCs; the material itself was cDNA or gDNA.

Under the authors' procedure: Scientists estimated how many nucleated cells there were by amplifying reference gene primers. Repertoires were generated with immunoSEQ multiplex PCR, while TCRdb's copy carries only in-frame clones and drops some. V, J and clone size reflect that table, while D and trimming were determined from the DNA. The sample contains roughly 32,000 clones, less than 95% of which appear only once. Germline assignment: CDR1 MNHEY and CDR2 SVGAGI. Trimming took off 7 bases at V and 1 base at J, with 14 bases between the two ends. CDR3 length: 14 residues. The sequenced sample was peripheral blood. V and J are TRBV6-5 and TRBJ2-7, with D perhaps matching TRBD1 (6 bases). The sequence came from a man aged 65 to 79 with active or convalescent COVID-19. CDR3 bases: TGTGCCAGCAACCGACAGGCTGGGTCCTACGAGCAGTACTTC. Residues: CASNRQAGSYEQYF.